A single sample is the source of the 19 T cell receptor beta chains below, sequenced in a study of control samples from healthy donors and cancer patients. Using immunoSEQ multiplex PCR, the repertoire was profiled, and TCRdb retains in-frame clones only, with some absent. The sample records 170,000 or so clones, 75% to 95% being singletons. Input material: blood. All receptors derive from a woman aged 40 to 50 in good health.

The gene calls are TRBV28 and TRBJ2-2; D unresolved. Germline V gene sequence: CDR1 MDHEN, CDR2 SYDVKM. Trimming shortened V by 7 bases and J by 1 base, and 7 bases separated the two germline ends. This CDR3 is built from 13 residues. CDR3 sequence reads: CASNFQNTGELFF. For the CDR3, the DNA is TGTGCCAGCAATTTCCAGAACACCGGGGAGCTGTTTTTT.

The chain couples TRBV12-5 to TRBJ1-2, with TRBD1 matching 7 bases. The V gene end was trimmed by 1 base and the J gene end by 3 bases; junction bases not matched to a gene: 2. Germline V gives CDR1 LGHNT, CDR2 FRNRAP. The CDR3 totals 14 residues. CDR3 coding DNA: TGTGCTAGTGGTTTGGAGACAGGGTACTATGGCTACACCTTC. Its protein is CASGLETGYYGYTF. The full variable domain, rest sourced from reference TRBV12-5 and TRBJ1-2, is DARVTQTPRHKVTEMGQEVTMRCQPILGHNTVFWYRQTMMQGLELLAYFRNRAPLDDSGMPKDRFSAEMPDATLATLKIQPSEPRDSAVYFCASGLETGYYGYTFGSGTRLTVV.

This sequence joins TRBV11-2 and TRBJ2-1, with D perhaps TRBD1 or TRBD2 (6 bases each). Per the germline V gene, CDR1 is SGHAT and CDR2 is FQNNGV. CDR3 length: 13 residues. With 5 bases removed from V and 7 bases from J, the gap between germline ends came to 12 bases. DNA for the CDR3: TGTGCCAGCAGCGGGGGGCAATTAAATGAGCAGTTCTTC. It is translated as CASSGGQLNEQFF.

This chain connects TRBV7-9 to TRBJ2-3; D is undetermined. Looked up from germline, CDR1 is SEHNR and CDR2 is FQNEAQ (reference sequence). The CDR3 has 13 residues. Deletions cut 2 bases from V and 1 base from J, with 4 bases between. DNA of the CDR3: TGTGCCAGCAGCTTACAGGGCACAGATACGCAGTATTTT. Residues: CASSLQGTDTQYF.

The chain links TRBV3-1 (or the pseudogene TRBV3-2) to TRBJ2-1, with D unresolved. Germline V lookup: CDR1 LGHDT, CDR2 YNNKEL (reference sequence). The V end lost 2 bases, the J end lost 8 bases, and 7 bases lay between the germline ends. The CDR3 consists of 12 residues. CDR3 nucleotides: TGTGCCAGCAGCCAAAGGGTTGATGAGCAGTTCTTC. Translated: CASSQRVDEQFF.

The V and J genes are TRBV6-5 and TRBJ2-2; 8 nucleotides match TRBD1. Germline V gene sequence: CDR1 MNHEY, CDR2 SVGAGI. Trimming cost V 7 bases and J 4 bases; bases outside gene matches: 5. This CDR3 comprises 14 residues. The CDR3 loop is CASNQGASTGELFF. CDR3 DNA sequence: TGTGCCAGCAACCAGGGGGCGAGCACCGGGGAGCTGTTTTTT.

The V gene is TRBV9, the J gene TRBJ2-2; the D gene is possibly TRBD1 (5 bases). Germline loops: CDR1 SGDLS, CDR2 YYNGEE. The CDR3 spans 14 residues. With 0 bases removed from V and 4 bases from J, the gap between germline ends came to 7 bases. CDR3 sequence: CASSVATGTGELFF. CDR3 sequence (DNA): TGTGCCAGCAGCGTAGCTACAGGCACCGGGGAGCTGTTTTTT.

The genes are TRBV18 and TRBJ2-7; 7 bases align to TRBD1. The CDR3 is 14 amino acids. The V and J ends lost 6 bases and 2 bases, in that order; junction bases with no gene match: 7. Looked up from germline, CDR1 is KGHSH and CDR2 is LQKENI. This CDR3 reads CASSPGTAPYEQYF. In DNA form, the CDR3 reads TGTGCCAGCTCCCCTGGGACAGCCCCCTACGAGCAGTACTTC. Based on the CDR3 plus reference TRBV18 and TRBJ2-7, the full variable domain is NAGVMQNPRHLVRRRGQEARLRCSPMKGHSHVYWYRQLPEEGLKFMVYLQKENIIDESGMPKERFSAEFPKEGPSILRIQQVVRGDSAAYFCASSPGTAPYEQYFGPGTRLTVT.

The gene calls are TRBV28 and TRBJ2-2; D gene unclear. Trimming pared 2 bases from V and 1 base from J, leaving 14 bases between. The CDR3 is made up of 17 amino acids. Germline V gene data show CDR1 as MDHEN and CDR2 as SYDVKM. CDR3 sequence reads: CASSLRAASKNTGELFF. CDR3 DNA: TGTGCCAGCAGTTTAAGGGCAGCCTCAAAGAACACCGGGGAGCTGTTTTTT.

V and J are TRBV21-1 and TRBJ1-2. TRBV21-1 is labeled a pseudogene. This CDR3 is 13 amino acids long. The CDR3: CASSKELGGGYTF. The CDR3 nucleotides read TGTGCCAGCAGCAAAGAACTGGGAGGGGGCTACACCTTC.

This clone showed up just once. The chain recombines TRBV28 with TRBJ2-1, with 9 bases identical to TRBD1. Trimming at V came to 4 bases and at J to 8 bases, leaving 12 bases not matched to a gene. The CDR3 has 16 residues. Germline CDR1 is MDHEN and CDR2 is SYDVKM. The CDR3 nucleotides are TGTGCCAGCAGTTCCTACTATTGGGACAGGGCTGATGAGCAGTTCTTC. Amino acids: CASSSYYWDRADEQFF.

In nucleotides, the CDR3 is TGTGCCAGCAGTGATAGGGGTGAATCCTACGAGCAGTACTTC. This gives the protein CASSDRGESYEQYF. This sequence joins TRBV6-1 and TRBJ2-7; maybe TRBD1 (5 bases). Germline CDR1 MNHNS, CDR2 SASEGT. V was shortened by 3 bases and J by 1 base, with 10 bases between the two germline ends. This CDR3 has 14 residues.

The chain couples TRBV10-2 to TRBJ1-4, with 9 bases identical to TRBD1. This CDR3 region has 14 residues. The germline V gene has CDR1 WSHSY and CDR2 SAAADI. V was clipped by 7 bases and J by 5 bases; unmatched bases: 5. The CDR3 spells CASTTGGPNEKLFF. The DNA for the CDR3 is TGCGCCAGCACAACAGGGGGCCCCAATGAAAAACTGTTTTTT.

The V gene is TRBV4-1, the J gene TRBJ1-3; maybe TRBD1 (5 bases). CDR1 and CDR2 from the germline V gene are MGHRA and YSYEKL. V was clipped by 2 bases and J by 0 bases, with 11 bases between them. There are 16 residues in the CDR3. CDR3 region: CASSQSDSNSGNTIYF. As DNA, the CDR3 is TGCGCCAGCAGCCAATCCGACAGTAACTCTGGAAACACCATATATTTT.

This clone was picked up a small number of times. The chain carries TRBV21-1 and TRBJ1-5; TRBD1, as called in the table, went unchecked against the DNA. TRBV21-1 is tagged as a pseudogene. CDR3 size: 16 residues. The CDR3 DNA is TGTGCCAGCAGCGGTAGAAGGAGGACAGGGAATCAGCCCCAGCATTTT. It encodes CASSGRRRTGNQPQHF.

The chain links TRBV6-5 to TRBJ1-5, with D possibly being TRBD1 (5 bases). The CDR3 length is 15 residues. Looked up from germline, CDR1 is MNHEY and CDR2 is SVGAGI. The germline V and J ends were trimmed by 6 bases and 0 bases, with 12 bases remaining between them. The CDR3 spells CASRFTGGSNQPQHF. DNA for the CDR3: TGTGCCAGCAGGTTCACGGGGGGTAGCAATCAGCCCCAGCATTTT.

The chain links TRBV4-1 to TRBJ2-7; 11 bases are a match to TRBD2. The CDR3 runs to 15 residues. Germline CDR1 MGHRA, CDR2 YSYEKL. The J segment lost 3 bases and the V segment lost 2 bases, leaving 3 bases of the junction unmatched. CDR3 nucleotide sequence: TGCGCCAGCAGCCAAATGACTAGCGGGGTCTACGAGCAGTACTTC. This codes for CASSQMTSGVYEQYF.

This chain connects TRBV6-5 to TRBJ2-1, with 10 nucleotides matching TRBD2. This CDR3 contains 14 residues. Looked up from germline, CDR1 is MNHEY and CDR2 is SVGAGI. Trimming at V came to 5 bases and at J to 9 bases, leaving 7 bases not matched to a gene. The DNA for the CDR3 is TGTGCCAGCAGTCCGGGACTAGCGATGAGTGAGCAGTTCTTC. This encodes CASSPGLAMSEQFF.

This rearrangement joins TRBV5-3 to TRBJ1-5, with a possible D match to TRBD1 (5 bases). TRBV5-3 is flagged as an ORF with uncertain function. V lost 2 bases and J 2 bases, leaving 17 bases between the germline ends. This CDR3 is 17 amino acids long. CDR3 coding DNA: TGTGCCAGAAGCTTACACAGGTATAGAGTAGGCAATCAGCCCCAGCATTTT. Protein sequence: CARSLHRYRVGNQPQHF.